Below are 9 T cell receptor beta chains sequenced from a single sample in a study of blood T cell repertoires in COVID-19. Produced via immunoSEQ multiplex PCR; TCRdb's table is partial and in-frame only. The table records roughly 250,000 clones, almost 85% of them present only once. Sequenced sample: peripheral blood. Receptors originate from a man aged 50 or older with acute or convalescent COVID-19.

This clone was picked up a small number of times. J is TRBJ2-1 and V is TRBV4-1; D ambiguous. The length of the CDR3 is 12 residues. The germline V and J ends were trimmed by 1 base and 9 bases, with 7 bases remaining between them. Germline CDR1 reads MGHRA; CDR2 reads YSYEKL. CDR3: CASSQGAGEQFF. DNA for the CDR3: TGCGCCAGCAGCCAAGGAGCTGGTGAGCAGTTCTTC.

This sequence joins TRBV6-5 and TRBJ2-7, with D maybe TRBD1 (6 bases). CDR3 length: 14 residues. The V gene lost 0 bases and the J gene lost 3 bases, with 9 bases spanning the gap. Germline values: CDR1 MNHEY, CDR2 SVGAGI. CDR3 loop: CASSYSGQSYEQYF. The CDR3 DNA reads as TGTGCCAGCAGTTACTCCGGACAGAGCTACGAGCAGTACTTC.

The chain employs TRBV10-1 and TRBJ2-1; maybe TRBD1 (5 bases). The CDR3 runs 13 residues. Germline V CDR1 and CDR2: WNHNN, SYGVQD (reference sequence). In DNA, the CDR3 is TGCGCAAATAACAGGTGTCACGTCAATGAGCAGTTCTTC. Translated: CANNRCHVNEQFF.

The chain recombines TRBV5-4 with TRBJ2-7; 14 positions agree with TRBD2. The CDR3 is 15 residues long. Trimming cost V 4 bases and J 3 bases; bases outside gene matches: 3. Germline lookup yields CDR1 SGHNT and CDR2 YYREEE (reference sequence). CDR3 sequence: CASSGGLAGVYEQYF. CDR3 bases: TGTGCCAGCAGCGGGGGACTAGCGGGAGTCTACGAGCAGTACTTC.

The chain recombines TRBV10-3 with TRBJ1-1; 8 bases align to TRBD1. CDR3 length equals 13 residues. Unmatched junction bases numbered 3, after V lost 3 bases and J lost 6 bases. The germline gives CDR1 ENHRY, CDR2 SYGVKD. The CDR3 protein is CAISDQGAAEAFF. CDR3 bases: TGTGCCATCAGTGACCAGGGGGCGGCTGAAGCTTTCTTT.

CDR3 protein: CASSSPGTARPDTQYF. Written as DNA, the CDR3 is TGTGCCAGCAGTTCGCCCGGGACTGCCCGACCAGATACGCAGTATTTT. The rearrangement uses TRBV28 and TRBJ2-3; the D gene is possibly TRBD2 (6 bases). The V end was cut by 4 bases, the J end by 4 bases, with 18 bases between. The CDR3 spans 16 residues. CDR1 MDHEN and CDR2 SYDVKM come from the germline V gene.

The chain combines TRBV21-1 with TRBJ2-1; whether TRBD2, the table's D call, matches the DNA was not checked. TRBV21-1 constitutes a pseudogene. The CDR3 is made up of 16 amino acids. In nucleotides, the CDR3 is TGTGCCAGCAGCAACCCGGGACTAGCGGAAAAAAATGAGCAGTTCTTC. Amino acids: CASSNPGLAEKNEQFF.

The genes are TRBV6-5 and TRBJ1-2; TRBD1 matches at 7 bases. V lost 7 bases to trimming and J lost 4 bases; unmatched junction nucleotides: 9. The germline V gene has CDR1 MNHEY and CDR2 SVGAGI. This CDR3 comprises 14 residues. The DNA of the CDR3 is TGTGCCAGCACTAAACAGGGGTCAGGCTATGGCTACACCTTC. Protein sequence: CASTKQGSGYGYTF.

CDR3 in DNA: TGTGCCAGCAGTCCATATGAGTCTAGCGGCGATGAGCAGTTCTTC. This encodes CASSPYESSGDEQFF. This chain uses TRBV27 with TRBJ2-1; 7 bases align to TRBD2. The V gene's germline CDR1 is MNHEY and CDR2 SMNVEV (reference sequence). The V and J ends lost 5 bases and 8 bases, in that order; junction bases with no gene match: 12. This CDR3 comprises 15 residues.